There are many counts of the clone carrying this TCR beta chain. The germline gives CDR1 DFQATT, CDR2 SNEGSKA (reference sequence). The V and J ends lost 3 bases and 2 bases respectively, with 9 bases between them. There are 13 residues in the CDR3. This sample is drawn from a study of CD8 T cells in ankylosing spondylitis. TCRdb recomputed calls from the 5' RACE reads with MiXCR, one row per CDR3 protein. Here the sample spans under 150,000 distinct CDR3 sequences, approximately 10% being singletons. The sequenced sample was blood, either unsorted or a sorted T cell fraction (not recorded which). This clonotype was obtained from a male donor with ankylosing spondylitis or in good health (not recorded which). This chain joins TRBV20-1 and TRBJ2-3; a weak D match, TRBD2 (5 bases). The CDR3 is CSASAGATDTQYF. The CDR3 bases are TGCAGTGCTAGTGCGGGTGCCACAGATACGCAGTATTTT.